Within the sample, the clone carrying this TCR beta chain is medium-sized. In TCRdb, the 5' RACE reads were re-called with MiXCR into one record per CDR3 protein. Found here are roughly 7,800 distinct CDR3 sequences, roughly a sixth of them singletons; the top ten hold 3.5% to 4.5%. This CDR3 has 16 amino acids. Between the trimmed V and J ends, which lost 4 bases and 1 base, there was a span of 17 bases. Germline V gene sequence: CDR1 SGHRS, CDR2 YFSETQ. The chain uses TRBV5-1 and TRBJ1-1; a possible D gene is TRBD1 (5 bases). The clonotype comes from a female donor with breast cancer. Material for sequencing was memory CD4+ T cells sorted from blood. Subset indicated: memory CD4+ T cells, CD4+CD45RO+CD25-. CDR3 protein: CASSSGPGTGNTEAFF. Written as DNA, the CDR3 is TGCGCCAGCAGCAGTGGCCCCGGGACGGGGAACACTGAAGCTTTCTTT.